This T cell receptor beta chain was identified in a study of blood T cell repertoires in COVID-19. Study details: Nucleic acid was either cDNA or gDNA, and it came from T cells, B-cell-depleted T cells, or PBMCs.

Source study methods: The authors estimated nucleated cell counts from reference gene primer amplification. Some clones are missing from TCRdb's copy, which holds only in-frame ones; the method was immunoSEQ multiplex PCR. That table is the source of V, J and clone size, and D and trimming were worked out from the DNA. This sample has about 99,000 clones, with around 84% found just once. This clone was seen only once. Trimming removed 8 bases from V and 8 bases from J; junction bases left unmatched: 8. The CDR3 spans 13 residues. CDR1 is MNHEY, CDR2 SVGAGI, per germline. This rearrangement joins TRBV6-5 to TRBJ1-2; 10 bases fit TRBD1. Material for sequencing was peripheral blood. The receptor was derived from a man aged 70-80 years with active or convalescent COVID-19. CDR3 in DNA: TGTGCCAGCCAACCGGGACAGGGGCACGGCTACACCTTC. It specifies CASQPGQGHGYTF.